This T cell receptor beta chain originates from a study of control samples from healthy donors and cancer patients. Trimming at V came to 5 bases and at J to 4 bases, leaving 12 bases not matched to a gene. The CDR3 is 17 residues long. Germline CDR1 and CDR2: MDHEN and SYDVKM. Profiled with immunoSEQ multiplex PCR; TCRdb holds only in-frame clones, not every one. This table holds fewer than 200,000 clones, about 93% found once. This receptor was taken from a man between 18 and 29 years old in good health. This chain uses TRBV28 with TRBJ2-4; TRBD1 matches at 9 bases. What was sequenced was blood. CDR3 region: CASSIWDREKGKNIQYF. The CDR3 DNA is TGTGCCAGCAGTATCTGGGACAGGGAAAAGGGGAAAAACATTCAGTACTTC.